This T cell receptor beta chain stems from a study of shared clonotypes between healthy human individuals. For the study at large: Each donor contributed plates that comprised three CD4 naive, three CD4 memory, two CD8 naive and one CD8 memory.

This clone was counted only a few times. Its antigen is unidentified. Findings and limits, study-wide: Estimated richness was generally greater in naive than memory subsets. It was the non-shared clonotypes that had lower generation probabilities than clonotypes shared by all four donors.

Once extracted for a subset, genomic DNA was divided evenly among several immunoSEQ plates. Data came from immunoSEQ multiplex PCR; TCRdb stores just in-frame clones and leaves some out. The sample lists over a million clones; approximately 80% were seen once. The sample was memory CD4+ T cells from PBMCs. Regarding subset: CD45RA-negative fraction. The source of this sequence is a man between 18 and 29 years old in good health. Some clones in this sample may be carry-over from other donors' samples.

CDR3 sequence: CSVLKPRTARDTGELFF. The CDR3, as DNA: TGCAGCGTTCTTAAACCAAGGACAGCGAGGGACACCGGGGAGCTGTTTTTT. This rearrangement joins TRBV29-1 to TRBJ2-2; TRBD1 is a possible D gene (6 bases). The germline V gene has CDR1 SQVTM and CDR2 ANQGSEA. The CDR3 covers 17 residues. V gave up 5 bases and J gave up 3 bases, with 22 bases separating them.